This T cell receptor beta chain was recorded in a study of cytomegalovirus exposure and HLA in healthy donors (dated by TCRdb to 2016 to 2017). Some background on the complete study: An earlier analysis of approximately 590 of the donors reported 250 to 300 Gb of sequence data and 117 million unique TCR beta sequences from some 180 million T cells. Roughly 320 gigabases of sequencing data and roughly 81 million unique TCR sequences made up an early release that covered over 550 HLA-typed donors. Of the 300 to 500 genotyped donors, more than 75% were placed in the genetic ancestry cluster associated with self-reported Caucasian donors. The study aimed to test whether cataloging public T cell receptors could reveal signatures of past pathogen exposure. The study used immunosequencing to profile the T cell repertoires of several hundred subjects and linked those repertoires to cytomegalovirus serostatus. Besides the first cohort of 666 subjects, a separate validation cohort made up of 95 to 150 different subjects was used. The study combined high-throughput TCR immunosequencing, statistical association of individual TCRs with disease status, and machine learning to predict cytomegalovirus infection status. In a later analysis, previously published TCR beta repertoires from roughly 710 donors were re-analyzed and high-resolution HLA genotyping was added so that TCR occurrence patterns could be studied. Rather than drawing on any new phenotypic data, the later analysis identified candidate immune exposures from TCR beta sequences and the way those sequences occurred across donors. An earlier analysis of several hundred of the donors applied high-throughput TCR beta sequencing to assess whether each TCR beta V gene segment acted as functional or pseudogenic. Donor age, sex, ethnicity and CMV serostatus were compiled together with the repertoire data. A later genetic analysis used genome-wide SNP genotypes for about three fifths of the 666 donors, treating that subset as a discovery cohort. All discovery cohort repertoires had been generated on a single sequencing platform. Class I and class II HLA loci were covered by the typing at four-digit resolution. Typing coverage varied by locus: about 620-640 donors for A, B, C, DRB1 and DQB1; 500 to 550 for DQA1; over 600 for DPA1; fewer than 480 for DPB1. Roughly five DR-DQ haplotypes were handled as single units for association and clustering because linkage in the cohort was strong. On average, roughly 240,000 unique TCR beta nucleotide sequences were sequenced per donor among 300 to 500 genotyped donors of the cohort, with approximately 18% of those sequences being non-productive. Findings and caveats that apply to the study as a whole: In the study, approximately 160 TCR beta chains were listed as associated with cytomegalovirus. The sequencing pipeline was judged likely to have produced a cluster of highly shared sequence variants as a technical artifact. Roughly uniform sequencing depth across donors was assumed in presence/absence analyses, although this assumption may not hold. An association between a missense DCLRE1C variant and V-gene and J-gene trimming of TCR beta chains was found in a later genetic analysis and replicated in an independent cohort. For the cohort, immune exposure information was limited to CMV serostatus. A further reported finding was that TCR beta sequences accurately predicted the HLA-A and HLA-B alleles for most subjects in the first cohort. Most TCR sequences were seen in very few donors, while some public TCRs were found in many individuals. Assigning TCR associations to individual alleles was difficult when HLA alleles, especially DR and DQ, strongly co-occurred. A later analysis found that TCR association rates varied across HLA loci, with DRB1 alleles showing the most associated TCRs and HLA-C alleles the fewest. Linkage disequilibrium might explain the correlated functional status among segregating V segments, but an unknown experimental factor could not be ruled out. Broadly in line with IMGT annotations, most TCR beta V segments showed up in productive rearrangements about 87% or about 30% of the time in an earlier analysis of under 700 of the donors. In a later analysis, several top co-occurrence clusters were reported to appear linked to parvovirus B19, influenza, CMV and Epstein-Barr virus. Because HLA typing was unavailable for some donors at each locus, only the typed subset was used in association tests. Cytomegalovirus status was reported to be diagnosed by the classifier with high specificity and sensitivity in both the original and validation cohorts. Because counts were too low, about 18 rarely observed V segments, including chromosome 9 orphons, were excluded from the earlier analysis of a few hundred of the donors. In vitro tests confirmed that three of the cytomegalovirus-associated TCR beta chains recognize cytomegalovirus antigens. The authors suggested that the approach could potentially be extended to other disease states and immunological phenotypes. In a later genetic analysis, fewer N-insertions in productive TCRs were reported among donors in an Asian-associated ancestry cluster than the roughly 640-donor mean. This cohort had only TCR beta chains sequenced, and the lack of alpha or paired-chain data limited which features could be detected. Compared with equally common non-associated chains, HLA-associated TCR beta chains in a later analysis were more clonally expanded and had lower generation probabilities. At a false discovery rate of 0.05, a later analysis linked 15,000 to 20,000 TCR beta sequences to specific HLA alleles. According to a later analysis, most CMV-associated TCR beta chains appeared to be HLA-restricted, and the HLA associations seemed to be driven largely by CMV exposure.

The cohort was made up of roughly 670 healthy bone marrow donors. All cohort members were sampled while nominally healthy, although unrecorded immune exposures were likely present. The donor was CMV seropositive and belonged to the group of some 290 seropositive cohort members. A peripheral blood sample was provided by each donor, and peripheral blood mononuclear cells were used for TCR beta sequencing. Genomic DNA was extracted from the blood cell samples with the Qiagen DNeasy Blood Extraction Kit. Library generation was performed with the immunoSEQ multiplex PCR assay. A mixture of 60 forward primers for TCR Vbeta segments and 13 reverse primers for TCR Jbeta segments was used in the multiplex PCR. The CDR3 region of rearranged TCR beta genes was amplified from genomic DNA with a multiplex PCR assay. Amplified TCR beta libraries were sequenced as 87-base-pair reads on the Illumina HiSeq System. From the authors' description of their analysis: A later analysis tallied 75 million to 95 million unique TCR beta chains across the 600 to 700 repertoires, and approximately 12 million of those chains were shared by two or more donors. Raw reads were error-corrected and collapsed into unique sequences by a nearest-neighbor algorithm in which closely related sequences were merged to remove PCR and sequencing errors. CDR3 sequences were aligned to IMGT reference sequences to assign V, D and J gene segments. Each retained sequence needed at least a six-nucleotide match to both a V gene segment and a J gene segment. Rearrangements were classified as productive when the CDR3 lacked stop codons and remained in frame with V and J, and all other rearrangements were classified as non-productive. Following IMGT convention, CDR3 was defined as the stretch from the second conserved V-encoded cysteine to the conserved J-encoded phenylalanine. In an earlier analysis of more than 550 of the donors, sequences lacking an unambiguous match to a single V gene segment were excluded. In an earlier analysis of some 590 of the donors, V segments were called functional above 56.7% productive rearrangements and were called segregating when the between-donor standard deviation exceeded 5%. A statistical classification framework was built for diagnosing cytomegalovirus status from the catalog of TCR beta chain sequences. In a later analysis, TCR nucleotide sequences were compared against IMGT/GENE-DB human TR gene sequences so that V and J genes could be assigned. A later analysis assigned CDR3 sequences and most-parsimonious VDJ recombination scenarios with the TCRdist pipeline. In a later analysis, every TCR beta chain was defined by the combination of its CDR3 amino acid sequence and its V-gene family, and reads without a unique V-gene family were dropped. A later analysis removed roughly 590 highly shared, low-generation-probability nucleotide sequences to deal with suspected cross-contamination and a sequencing artifact. For each public chain, a later analysis derived a clonal expansion index from normalized ranks of inferred template counts within each repertoire. Generation probabilities in a later analysis came from a VDJ recombination model fitted to out-of-frame rearrangements, and those results were checked against IGoR. In a later analysis, hypergeometric tests were used to score TCR-TCR, TCR-HLA and TCR-CMV co-occurrence, with a repertoire-size bias correction applied to TCR pairs. False discovery rates were estimated in a later analysis by permuting HLA or CMV assignments 20 times. A later analysis grouped co-occurring TCRs with DBSCAN, adding TCRdist sequence similarity when clustering within HLA-allele-positive subsets. Co-occurrence clustering excluded repertoires with fewer than 30,000 or more than 120,000 public chains, plus five with anomalous nucleotide sharing. Drawn from immuneACCESS, this table holds only the in-frame rearrangements with V and J called that TCRdb kept. Clones are partly lost; checked studies trace under half to an unresolved V gene and leave the rest unexplained. V and J calls and clone size come straight from that table; D and trimming were deduced from the DNA. The sample table contains about 150,000 clones; only one count was recorded for roughly four fifths of them. The top ten clones comprise 4.8% of the sample.

A remark on this clone: What this receptor recognizes is not known. Base qualities are missing; no much larger clone stands one base away.

The sequencing input was PBMCs. The source is a girl aged 10 to 17 in good health and CMV-seropositive.

This receptor carries the CDR3 CASSGQQLNYGYTF. The nucleotides are TGTGCCAGCAGCGGACAGCAATTAAACTATGGCTACACCTTC. The rearrangement combines TRBV5-4 with TRBJ1-2; a weak D assignment points to TRBD1 (6 bases agree). The CDR1 and CDR2 encoded by the germline V gene (reference sequence) are SGHNT and YYREEE. The CDR3 numbers 14 residues from cysteine through phenylalanine. The read is trimmed to its CDR3 DNA, 42 bases read in frame from base 1. V is pared back by 4 bases and J by 2 bases, with 12 bases lying between the germline termini.